The present entry profiles one T cell receptor (beta chain) with its context. The specificity of this receptor is unknown. One base away there is no much larger clone; base qualities are not given. The sample is drawn from a study of shared clonotypes between healthy human individuals (dated by TCRdb to between 2020 and 2021). Notes on the research overall: The cohort included three men and a couple of women between 18 and 49 years of age. To estimate repertoire size and how much clonotype sharing occurs between individuals, the study deeply sequenced the blood TCR repertoires of several healthy adults. To increase sequencing depth and limit assay-specific biases, TCR repertoire library preparation and sequencing were carried out by different laboratories using diverse techniques. Leukapheresis yielded between about 0.94 and 10 billion PBMCs per donor. Points the paper makes about the study in general: Sampling was restricted to blood, and TCR repertoires in tissues likely differ from the TCR repertoires found in blood. Pairwise subsampling indicated that sequencing depth was expected to affect the degree of clonotype sharing among donors. Because the study included a small number of donors, the genetic and exposure-history diversity represented was limited.

The germline V end is reduced by 1 base and the J end by 9 bases; junction bases left unmatched: 13. The CDR3 starts with the cysteine, ends with the phenylalanine, and has 18 residues. Of the read, only the CDR3 DNA is kept; its 54 bases are in frame from base 1. The CDR1 and CDR2 encoded by the germline V gene are LGHNA and YNFKEQ. Donors were healthy HIV-negative adults with no recently reported acute infections or vaccinations. Every donor was a Caucasian adult living in Nashville, Tennessee, USA. For unsorted samples, roughly 91 million PBMCs were counted, and genomic DNA was extracted using the QIAamp DNA Blood Mini kit. Blood was collected by leukapheresis, and PBMCs were isolated by Ficoll-Histopaque density gradient centrifugation and then cryopreserved in liquid nitrogen vapor phase. Using the deep immunoSEQ assay, TCR CDR3 regions were amplified from genomic DNA by multiplex PCR. Extracted genomic DNA from each cell subset was distributed evenly across all wells of several immunoSEQ 96-well plates, and each plate was treated as a replicate. For unsorted PBMC, around 0.3 ug genomic DNA, equal to around 30,000 T cell genomes, was loaded into each replicate PCR. Ten immunoSEQ deep assay plates were used to sequence unsorted PBMC genomic DNA. The purified libraries were quantified using a Qubit 3.0 fluorometer, sized with a Bioanalyzer 2100, and then quantified again using the KAPA Library Quantification kit. Every immunoSEQ 96-well plate was sequenced on a separate single-read 150-cycle Illumina NextSeq 550 flow cell. In the original analysis: Because the immunoSEQ output included only junctional sequences and no quality scores, the filtering could not be the same as the filtering used for full-length reads. Sequences were annotated with PyIR, a Python wrapper for IgBLAST v1.9, using IMGT germline references to assign V/J genes and CDR3. Reads were removed for weak V/J assignments (E-value above 1e-6), missing CDR3, stop codons, out-of-frame junctions, or ambiguous translated residues. V3J clonotypes were defined by identical inferred V gene, J gene, and CDR3 amino acid sequence. Percentage overlap between repertoires was calculated by dividing the number of shared unique clonotypes by the size of the smaller repertoire. Repertoire richness was assessed with RTK rarefaction, the Chao1 estimator, and Recon v2.1 estimates of unobserved clonotypes. TCRdb took this table from immuneACCESS and kept in-frame rearrangements with V and J called. Such tables lack part of the clones; where checked against another copy, unresolved V genes explain under half of the gap, and the rest is unexplained. V, J and clone size reflect that table, while D and trimming were determined from the DNA. For this sample there are some 490,000 clones; almost 80% appear just once. The biggest ten clones account for about 11% of the sample.

Input material: PBMCs. The V gene is TRBV4-2 and the J gene is TRBJ2-3, with TRBD2 identical over 13 junction bases. The clonotype comes from a woman in her thirties or forties in good health. Some clones in this sample may be carry-over from other donors' samples. The DNA sequence is given as TGTGCCAGCAGCCAAGGTACTAGCGGGAGGGCCGACAGAGAGACGCAGTATTTT. Its coded protein is CASSQGTSGRADRETQYF.